This T cell receptor (beta chain) was observed in a study of T cells in Graves' hyperthyroidism and ophthalmopathy. Clinical symptoms, serum thyroxine, TRAb, thyroid ultrasound and orbital computed tomography informed diagnoses. A remark on this clonotype: Antigen specificity is unknown.

Findings and limits, study-wide: The model identified upcoming ophthalmopathy a median around 7.1 months ahead of onset.

TCR beta CDR3 sequences were amplified from RNA transcripts. The HTBI primer set served for first-round RT-PCR of the TCR CDR3. MiXCR, run by TCRdb on the multiplex PCR reads, gives a single entry per CDR3 protein. Of some 650,000 distinct CDR3 sequences in the sample, more than 15% are singletons; the top ten hold around 3.5%. The clonotype was recovered from a middle-aged woman with Graves' ophthalmopathy. Sequenced material: blood.

The chain's CDR3 is CASSQRTSVNTQYF. The CDR3 DNA is TGTGCCAGCAGCCAGCGGACTAGCGTTAATACGCAGTATTTT. This chain uses TRBV3-1 with TRBJ2-3; 9 bases line up with TRBD2. The CDR3 sequence is 14 residues long. CDR1 and CDR2 (germline): LGHDT, YNNKEL (reference sequence). Trimming removed 3 bases from V and 7 bases from J; junction bases left unmatched: 5.